This T cell receptor (beta chain) was identified in a study of early T cells in non-severe SARS-CoV-2 infection. Findings and caveats of the study: Sequences matched to VDJdb favored anti-spike CD8 responses, while private and CD4 specificities were missed.

Using its own MiXCR run on the 5' RACE reads, TCRdb lists one record per CDR3 protein. The sample yields some 70,000 distinct CDR3 sequences, 4.9% seen once. As regards this clonotype: Its antigen is still unknown.

The CDR3 consists of 10 residues. V dropped 8 bases and J dropped 1 base, with 2 bases sitting between them. CDR1 is SGHAT, CDR2 FQNNGV, per germline. The source of this sequence is an adult who was a healthcare worker with PCR-confirmed SARS-CoV-2 infection or an uninfected control (not recorded which). Sequenced input: whole blood. This chain joins TRBV11-2 and TRBJ2-5; D is undetermined. The CDR3 bases are TGTGCCAGCGGCCAAGAGACCCAGTACTTC. Its protein product is CASGQETQYF.